The 9 T cell receptor beta chains given below trace back to one sample, sequenced in a study of cytomegalovirus exposure and HLA in healthy donors. TCRdb's table, derived via immunoSEQ multiplex PCR, lists solely in-frame clones and lacks some. The sample lists 76,000 or so clones, approximately 93% seen once, with 2.1% in the top ten. Sequences were obtained from PBMCs. These receptors came from a woman aged 18-29 years in good health and CMV-seronegative.

The chain recombines TRBV11-3 with TRBJ1-1; D is possibly TRBD1 (6 bases). The CDR3 totals 16 residues. V lost 2 bases, J lost 0 bases, and 13 bases lay in between. Germline V lookup: CDR1 SGHNT, CDR2 YENEEA. CDR3 loop: CASSLSPDSLNTEAFF. The CDR3 coding sequence is TGTGCCAGCAGCTTAAGCCCGGACAGTCTGAACACTGAAGCTTTCTTT.

The rearrangement joins TRBV28 to TRBJ2-1; the D gene is possibly TRBD1 (6 bases). With 5 bases removed from V and 2 bases from J, the gap between germline ends came to 16 bases. The CDR3 is made up of 16 amino acids. Germline V lookup: CDR1 MDHEN, CDR2 SYDVKM. The CDR3 DNA reads TGTGCCAGCAGTGTTGACAGGTTTCTCCCCTACAATGAGCAGTTCTTC. Translated: CASSVDRFLPYNEQFF. The full variable domain, with the rest looked up from reference TRBV28 and TRBJ2-1, is DVKVTQSSRYLVKRTGEKVFLECVQDMDHENMFWYRQDPGLGLRLIYFSYDVKMKEKGDIPEGYSVSREKKERFSLILESASTNQTSMYLCASSVDRFLPYNEQFFGPGTRLTVL.

This chain's CDR3 is CSVLGGVYDTQYF. CDR3 DNA: TGCAGCGTTCTCGGCGGGGTCTACGATACGCAGTATTTT. The genes are TRBV29-1 and TRBJ2-3, with D perhaps TRBD2 (6 bases). The CDR3 consists of 13 residues. V lost 5 bases, J lost 6 bases, and 15 bases lay in between. The germline CDR1 and CDR2 sequences are SQVTM and ANQGSEA.

This clone was seen once. This chain uses TRBV6-4 with TRBJ2-1, with 9 bases fitting TRBD1. The CDR3 covers 15 residues. Germline trimming cut 3 bases from V and 5 bases from J; bases unmatched to any gene: 5. Germline assignment: CDR1 MRHNA and CDR2 SNTAGT. The CDR3 DNA sequence: TGTGCCAGCAGTGAAACAGGGGGCGCAAACAATGAGCAGTTCTTC. Translating it yields CASSETGGANNEQFF.

The chain is built from TRBV5-4 and TRBJ2-3; 10 nucleotides agree with TRBD2. The CDR3 runs 19 residues. The germline V gene has CDR1 SGHNT and CDR2 YYREEE (reference sequence). J lost 2 bases, V lost 4 bases, and 16 bases had no gene match. The CDR3 protein is CASSPPGLAFRGATDTQYF. The CDR3 region has the DNA TGTGCCAGCAGCCCACCGGGACTAGCGTTCCGAGGGGCCACAGATACGCAGTATTTT.

This rearrangement joins TRBV7-2 to TRBJ1-2; no firm D call. Germline-derived CDR1 and CDR2 are SGHTA and FQGNSA. There are 12 residues in the CDR3. Trimming cost V 3 bases and J 7 bases, with 9 bases left between them. Here the CDR3 DNA reads TGTGCCAGCAGCTTCGGGGTATCTGGCTACACCTTC. It encodes CASSFGVSGYTF.

The chain combines TRBV27 with TRBJ2-5; possible D gene TRBD2, 7 bases. Trimming took off 2 bases at V and 0 bases at J, with 10 bases between the two ends. This CDR3 is 15 amino acids long. Looked up from germline, CDR1 is MNHEY and CDR2 is SMNVEV (reference sequence). DNA of the CDR3: TGTGCCAGCAGTTTAACCGGGGGGCACCAAGAGACCCAGTACTTC. As protein: CASSLTGGHQETQYF.

The chain recombines TRBV5-1 with TRBJ1-1; D is uncertain. Germline V lookup: CDR1 SGHRS, CDR2 YFSETQ. The ends were cut back, 0 bases at V and 0 bases at J, with 6 bases in the middle. The CDR3 sequence is 14 residues long. CDR3 loop: CASSLDGMNTEAFF. CDR3 nucleotides: TGCGCCAGCAGCTTGGACGGGATGAACACTGAAGCTTTCTTT.

The V gene is TRBV28, the J gene TRBJ1-2, with D uncertain. Germline V gene sequence: CDR1 MDHEN, CDR2 SYDVKM. Trimming shortened V by 3 bases and J by 4 bases, and 9 bases separated the two germline ends. CDR3 length equals 13 residues. As DNA, the CDR3 is TGTGCCAGCAGTTTTCCCCCGTTCTATGGCTACACCTTC. Translating it yields CASSFPPFYGYTF.